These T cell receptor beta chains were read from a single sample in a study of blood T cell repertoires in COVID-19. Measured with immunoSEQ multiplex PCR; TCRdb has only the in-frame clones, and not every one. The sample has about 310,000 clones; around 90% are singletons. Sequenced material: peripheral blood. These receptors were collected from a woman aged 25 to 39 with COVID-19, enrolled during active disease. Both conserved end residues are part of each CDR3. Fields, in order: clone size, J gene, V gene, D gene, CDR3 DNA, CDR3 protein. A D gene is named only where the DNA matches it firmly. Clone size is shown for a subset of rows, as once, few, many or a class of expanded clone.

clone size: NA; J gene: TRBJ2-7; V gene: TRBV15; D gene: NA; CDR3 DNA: TGTGCCACCAGCAGAGAGACAGGCGTCTTCTACGAGCAGTACTTC; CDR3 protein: CATSRETGVFYEQYF
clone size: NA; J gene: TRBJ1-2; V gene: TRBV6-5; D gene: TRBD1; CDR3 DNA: TGTGCCAGCAGTTCCGGGACAGATCTGAACTATGGCTACACCTTC; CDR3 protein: CASSSGTDLNYGYTF
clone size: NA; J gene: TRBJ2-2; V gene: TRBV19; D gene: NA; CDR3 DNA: TGTGCCAGTCGGAAGGCACAGAGCACCGGGGAGCTGTTTTTT; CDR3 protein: CASRKAQSTGELFF
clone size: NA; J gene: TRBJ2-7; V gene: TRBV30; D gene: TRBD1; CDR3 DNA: TGTGCCTGGAGTAGACAGGGGGGGACCTACGAGCAGTACTTC; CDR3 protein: CAWSRQGGTYEQYF
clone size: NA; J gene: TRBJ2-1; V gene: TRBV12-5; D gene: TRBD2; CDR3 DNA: TGTGCTAGTGGTTCCTTAGCGGGAGGGCCTCGGAATGAGCAGTTCTTC; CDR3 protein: CASGSLAGGPRNEQFF
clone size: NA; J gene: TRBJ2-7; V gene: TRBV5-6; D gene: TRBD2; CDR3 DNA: TGTGCCAGCACCGGGACTAGCGAAGGCGAGCAGTACTTC; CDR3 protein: CASTGTSEGEQYF
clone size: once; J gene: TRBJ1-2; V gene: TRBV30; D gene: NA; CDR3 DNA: TGTGCCTGGAGTGGCCGGACAGATGGCTACACCTTC; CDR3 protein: CAWSGRTDGYTF
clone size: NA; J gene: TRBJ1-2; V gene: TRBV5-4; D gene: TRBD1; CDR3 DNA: TGTGCCAGCAGCTTGGCTGGGACAGATGGCTACACCTTC; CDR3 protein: CASSLAGTDGYTF
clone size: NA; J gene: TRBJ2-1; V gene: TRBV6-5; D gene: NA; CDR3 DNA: TGTGCCAGCAGTCCTATTGCGGGCTCCTACAATGAGCAGTTCTTC; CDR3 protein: CASSPIAGSYNEQFF
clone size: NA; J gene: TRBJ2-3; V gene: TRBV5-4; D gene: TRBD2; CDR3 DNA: TGTGCCAGCAGCATATTAGCCGGGACTAGCGGGATGGATACGCAGTATTTT; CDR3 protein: CASSILAGTSGMDTQYF
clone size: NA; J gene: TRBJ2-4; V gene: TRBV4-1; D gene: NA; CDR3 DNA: TGCGCCAGCAGCCAACCCCTAGAAATTCTAGCCAAAAACATTCAGTACTTC; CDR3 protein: CASSQPLEILAKNIQYF
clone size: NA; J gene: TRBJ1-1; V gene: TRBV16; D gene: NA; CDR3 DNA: TGTGCCAGCAGCCACACGGGACTCGGAAACACTGAAGCTTTCTTT; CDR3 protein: CASSHTGLGNTEAFF
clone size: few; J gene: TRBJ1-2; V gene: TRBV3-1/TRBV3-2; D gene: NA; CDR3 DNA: TGTGCCAGCAGCCAAGAGGAGGGGCACTATGGCTACACCTTC; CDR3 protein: CASSQEEGHYGYTF
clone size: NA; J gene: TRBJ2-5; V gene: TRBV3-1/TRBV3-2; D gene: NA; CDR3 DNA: TGTGCCAGCCGCGTAAGGGGGAAAGAGACCCAGTACTTC; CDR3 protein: CASRVRGKETQYF
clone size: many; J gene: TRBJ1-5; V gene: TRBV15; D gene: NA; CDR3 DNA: TGTGCCACCAGCGGCCGACTGATTAGCAATCAGCCCCAGCATTTT; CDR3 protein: CATSGRLISNQPQHF
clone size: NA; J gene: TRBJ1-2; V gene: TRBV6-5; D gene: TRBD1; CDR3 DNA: TGTGCCAGCAGGCCCACAGGGGGCCGCTATGGCTACACCTTC; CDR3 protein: CASRPTGGRYGYTF
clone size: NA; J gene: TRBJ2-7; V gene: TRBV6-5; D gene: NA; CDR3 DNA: TGTGCCAGCAGTTTCTACGGGGACTCTACCTACGAGCAGTACTTC; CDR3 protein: CASSFYGDSTYEQYF
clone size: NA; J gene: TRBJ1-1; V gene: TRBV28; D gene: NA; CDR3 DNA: TGTGCCAGCAGTTTACCGGGTTATATGAACACTGAAGCTTTCTTT; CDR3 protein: CASSLPGYMNTEAFF
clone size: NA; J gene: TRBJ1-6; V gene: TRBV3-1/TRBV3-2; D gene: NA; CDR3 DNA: TGTGCCACCAGGGACACAGCGTATAATTCACCCCTCCACTTT; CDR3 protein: CATRDTAYNSPLHF
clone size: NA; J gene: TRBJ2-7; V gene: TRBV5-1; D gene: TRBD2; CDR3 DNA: TGCGCCAGCAGCTACGCGGGAGGCCTATCCTACGAGCAGTACTTC; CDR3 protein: CASSYAGGLSYEQYF
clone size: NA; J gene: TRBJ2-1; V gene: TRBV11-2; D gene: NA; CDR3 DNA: TGTGCCAGCAGCCCGCGCCGGGACTCAAACGAGCAGTTCTTC; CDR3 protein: CASSPRRDSNEQFF
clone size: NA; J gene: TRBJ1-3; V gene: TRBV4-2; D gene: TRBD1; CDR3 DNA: TGTGCCAGCAGCCAAGATTGGGCAGGGGGCGAGACTTACTCTGGAAACACCATATATTTT; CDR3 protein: CASSQDWAGGETYSGNTIYF
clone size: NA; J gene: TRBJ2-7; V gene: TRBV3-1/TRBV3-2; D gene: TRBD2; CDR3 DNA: TGTGCCAGCAGCCAAGGGCTAGCGGGAGCATCGGTTCGAGGCGAGCAGTACTTC; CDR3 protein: CASSQGLAGASVRGEQYF
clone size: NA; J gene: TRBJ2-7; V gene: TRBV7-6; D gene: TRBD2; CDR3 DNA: TGTGCCAGCAGCCCCTCCTTAGCGGGAGGGCCCTACGAGCAGTACTTC; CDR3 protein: CASSPSLAGGPYEQYF
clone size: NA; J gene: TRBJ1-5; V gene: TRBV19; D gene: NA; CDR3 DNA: TGTGCCAGTAGTATAACAGATAGCAATCAGCCCCAGCATTTT; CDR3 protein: CASSITDSNQPQHF
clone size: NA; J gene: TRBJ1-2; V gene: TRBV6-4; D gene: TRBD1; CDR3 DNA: TGTGCCAGCAGTGAGGACAGGGAGTCTAACTATGGCTACACCTTC; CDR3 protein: CASSEDRESNYGYTF
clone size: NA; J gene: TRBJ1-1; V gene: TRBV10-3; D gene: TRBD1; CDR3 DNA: TGTGCCATCAGTGTGGGACAGGTCAGTGTGACGAGCAACACTGAAGCTTTCTTT; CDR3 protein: CAISVGQVSVTSNTEAFF
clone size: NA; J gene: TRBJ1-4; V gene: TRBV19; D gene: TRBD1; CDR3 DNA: TGTGCCAGTAGCACCCCGACAGGGGGTGTTGAAAAACTGTTTTTT; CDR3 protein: CASSTPTGGVEKLFF
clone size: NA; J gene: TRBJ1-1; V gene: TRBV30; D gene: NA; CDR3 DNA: TGTGCCTGGACGTTTTTTTCGAACACTGAAGCTTTCTTT; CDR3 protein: CAWTFFSNTEAFF
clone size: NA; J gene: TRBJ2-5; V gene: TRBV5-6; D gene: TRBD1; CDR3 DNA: TGTGCCAGCAGCTTGAGTACAGGGGCGAAGACCCAGTACTTC; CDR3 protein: CASSLSTGAKTQYF
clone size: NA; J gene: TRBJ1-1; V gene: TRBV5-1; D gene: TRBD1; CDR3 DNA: TGCGCCAGCTCTCGACAGGGTATGGAGAACACTGAAGCTTTCTTT; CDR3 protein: CASSRQGMENTEAFF
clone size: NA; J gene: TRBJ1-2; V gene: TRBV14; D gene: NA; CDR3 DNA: TGTGCCAGCAGCCAAGATCCCTCTCTAACAGGGATCTATGGCTACACCTTC; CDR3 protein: CASSQDPSLTGIYGYTF
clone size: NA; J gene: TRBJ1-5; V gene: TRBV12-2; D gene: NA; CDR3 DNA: TGTGCAAGTCGCTTAGCCTACGGACAGGATAATCAGCCCCAGCATTTT; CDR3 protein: CASRLAYGQDNQPQHF
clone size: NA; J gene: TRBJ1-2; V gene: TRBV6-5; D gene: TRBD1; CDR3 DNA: TGTGCCAGCAGCTTCGGGACAGGGGAGCATGGCTACACCTTC; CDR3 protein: CASSFGTGEHGYTF
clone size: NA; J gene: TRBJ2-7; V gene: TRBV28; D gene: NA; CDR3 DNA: TGTGCCAGCAGGTCTAGCGTAGGGGAGCAGTACTTC; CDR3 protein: CASRSSVGEQYF
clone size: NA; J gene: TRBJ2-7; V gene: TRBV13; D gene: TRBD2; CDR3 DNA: TGTGCCAGCAGCCCACGGACTAGCGGGAGGGTCTACGAGCAGTACTTC; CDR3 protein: CASSPRTSGRVYEQYF